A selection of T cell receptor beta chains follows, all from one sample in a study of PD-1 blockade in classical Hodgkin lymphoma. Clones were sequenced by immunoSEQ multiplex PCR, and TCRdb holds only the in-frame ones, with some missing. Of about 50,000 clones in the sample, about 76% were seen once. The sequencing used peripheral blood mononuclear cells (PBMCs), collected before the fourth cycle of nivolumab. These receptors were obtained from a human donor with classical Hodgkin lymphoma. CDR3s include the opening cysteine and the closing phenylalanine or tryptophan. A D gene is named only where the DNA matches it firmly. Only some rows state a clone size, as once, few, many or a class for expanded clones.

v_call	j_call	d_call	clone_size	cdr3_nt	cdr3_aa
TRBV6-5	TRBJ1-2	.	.	TGTGCCAGCAGTTTCAGGGGCCGCGACTATGGCTACACCTTC	CASSFRGRDYGYTF
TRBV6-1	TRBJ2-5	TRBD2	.	TGTGCCAGCAGCCTAACGACGGGGGGAGAAGAGACCCAGTACTTC	CASSLTTGGEETQYF
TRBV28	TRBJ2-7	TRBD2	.	TGTGCCAGCTACGCCGGGGGGATACTCTACGAGCAGTACTTC	CASYAGGILYEQYF
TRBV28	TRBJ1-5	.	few	TGTGCCAGCCGCGTCTTGCAGTCGAGCAATCAGCCCCAGCATTTT	CASRVLQSSNQPQHF
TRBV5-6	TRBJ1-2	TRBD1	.	TGTGCCAGCAGCTTGTGGGACAGGGGGCTTGGCTACACCTTC	CASSLWDRGLGYTF
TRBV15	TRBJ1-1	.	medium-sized	TGTGCCACCAGCGAAGACCGGGTGAACACTGAAGCTTTCTTT	CATSEDRVNTEAFF
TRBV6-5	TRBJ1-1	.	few	TGTGCCAGCAGTCGCATGACGGGGGGGCACACTGAAGCTTTCTTT	CASSRMTGGHTEAFF
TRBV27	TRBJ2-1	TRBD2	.	TGTGCCAGCAGGTCCGGGACTAGCGTTGGGAATGAGCAGTTCTTC	CASRSGTSVGNEQFF
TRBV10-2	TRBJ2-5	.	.	TGCGCCAGCAGTGTTTGGCAGGGGAGGGAGACCCAGTACTTC	CASSVWQGRETQYF
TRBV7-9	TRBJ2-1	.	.	TGTGCCAGCAGCTGGAAGCAGGGGAATGAGCAGTTCTTC	CASSWKQGNEQFF
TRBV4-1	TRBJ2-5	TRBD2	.	TGCGCCAGCAGCCAAGATTGGGCTAGCGGGGCCGTTACAGCCCAGTACTTC	CASSQDWASGAVTAQYF
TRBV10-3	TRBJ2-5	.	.	TGTGCCATCAGTGAGACCTCGGGGGCCTGGCAAGAGACCCAGTACTTC	CAISETSGAWQETQYF
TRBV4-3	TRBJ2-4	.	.	TGCGCCAGCAGCCAAGCGGTGCCAGGTCCAGCCAAAAACATTCAGTACTTC	CASSQAVPGPAKNIQYF
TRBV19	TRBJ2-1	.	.	TGTGCCAGTAGTAGAGGCAGGGCAATAAACAATGAGCAGTTCTTC	CASSRGRAINNEQFF
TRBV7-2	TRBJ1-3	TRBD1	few	TGTGCCAGCAGCTACGGACAGGGGAAGGGAAACACCATATATTTT	CASSYGQGKGNTIYF
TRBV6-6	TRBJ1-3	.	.	TGTGCCAGCATGTCACAGACAGGTGGAAACACCATATATTTT	CASMSQTGGNTIYF
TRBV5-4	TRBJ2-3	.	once	TGTGCCAGCAGCTTGAGTCTTACTAGCACAGATACGCAGTATTTT	CASSLSLTSTDTQYF
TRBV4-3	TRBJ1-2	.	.	TGCGCCAGCAGCCAAGGCCGTCAGACAGGCCTGTATGGCTACACCTTC	CASSQGRQTGLYGYTF
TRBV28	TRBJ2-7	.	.	TGTGCCAGCAGTTTAACCTACGGGGGCAAGCGGGAGCAGTACTTC	CASSLTYGGKREQYF
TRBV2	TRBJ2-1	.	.	TGTGCCAGCAGATCCGGGCCGGCGCAGTTCTTC	CASRSGPAQFF
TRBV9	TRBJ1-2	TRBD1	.	TGTGCCAGCAGCACATTGACAGGGGGCGGTGGCTACACCTTC	CASSTLTGGGGYTF
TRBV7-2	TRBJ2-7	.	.	TGTGCCAGCAGCTTCGGGATAATCTACGAGCAGTACTTC	CASSFGIIYEQYF
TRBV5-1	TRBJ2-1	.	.	TGCGCCAGCAGCCTACCCGGGGGGCCGCTCGGGGGTAGCTCCTACAATGAGCAGTTCTTC	CASSLPGGPLGGSSYNEQFF
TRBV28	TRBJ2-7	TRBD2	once	TGTGCCAGCAGTATAATAGCGGGAGGGGTCTACGAGCAGTACTTC	CASSIIAGGVYEQYF
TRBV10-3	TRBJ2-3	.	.	TGTGCCATCAGTGACCCCGCCGGCATAGCGAGAAGAGATACGCAGTATTTT	CAISDPAGIARRDTQYF
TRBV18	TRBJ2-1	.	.	TGTGCCAGCTCCTTGTCACTAGCCCAGGCTAATGAGCAGTTCTTC	CASSLSLAQANEQFF
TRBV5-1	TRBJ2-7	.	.	TGCGCCAGCAGCTTGGAGGGACATAGCTCCTACGAGCAGTACTTC	CASSLEGHSSYEQYF
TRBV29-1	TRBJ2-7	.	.	TGCAGCGTTGAAGGTCAGGGGACTAACTCCTACGAGCAGTACTTC	CSVEGQGTNSYEQYF
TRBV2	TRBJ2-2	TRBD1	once	TGTGCCAGCAGTAAGGACAGGGGGAACACCGGGGAGCTGTTTTTT	CASSKDRGNTGELFF
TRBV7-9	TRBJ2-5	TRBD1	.	TGTGCCAGCAGCTTACCTCTTAGGACAGGGCGAGAGACCCAGTACTTC	CASSLPLRTGRETQYF
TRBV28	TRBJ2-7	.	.	TGTGCCAGCAGGATGGACTACGAGCAGTACTTC	CASRMDYEQYF
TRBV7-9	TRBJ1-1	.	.	TGTGCCAGCAGCTCGACCTTTGGGGACACTGAAGCTTTCTTT	CASSSTFGDTEAFF
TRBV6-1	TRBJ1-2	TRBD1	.	TGTGCCAGCAGTGAATACAGGGGTCCCTATGGCTACACCTTC	CASSEYRGPYGYTF
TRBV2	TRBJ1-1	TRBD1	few	TGTGCCAGCCACAGGGGTTCTGAAGCTTTCTTT	CASHRGSEAFF
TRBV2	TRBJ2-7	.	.	TGTGCCAGCCAGAGCGGGCCTTTCGGAACCTACGAGCAGTACTTC	CASQSGPFGTYEQYF
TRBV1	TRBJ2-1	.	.	TGCACCAGCAGCCAAGCCCCCGGACGAGGTACTAGCGGGGAGGCGGGGCCGTTCTTC	CTSSQAPGRGTSGEAGPFF
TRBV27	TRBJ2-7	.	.	TGTGCCAGCAGTTTTGACGGGAACTCCTACGAGCAGTACTTC	CASSFDGNSYEQYF